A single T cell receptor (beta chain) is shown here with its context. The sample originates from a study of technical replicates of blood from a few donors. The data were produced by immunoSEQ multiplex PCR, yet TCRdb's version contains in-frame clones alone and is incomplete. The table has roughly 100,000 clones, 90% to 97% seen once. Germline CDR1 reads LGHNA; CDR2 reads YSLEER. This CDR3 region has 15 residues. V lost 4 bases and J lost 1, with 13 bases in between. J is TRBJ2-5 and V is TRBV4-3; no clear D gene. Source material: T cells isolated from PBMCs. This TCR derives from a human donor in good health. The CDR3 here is CASSLYHSIQETQYF. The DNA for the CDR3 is TGCGCCAGCAGCCTCTACCATTCGATCCAAGAGACCCAGTACTTC.